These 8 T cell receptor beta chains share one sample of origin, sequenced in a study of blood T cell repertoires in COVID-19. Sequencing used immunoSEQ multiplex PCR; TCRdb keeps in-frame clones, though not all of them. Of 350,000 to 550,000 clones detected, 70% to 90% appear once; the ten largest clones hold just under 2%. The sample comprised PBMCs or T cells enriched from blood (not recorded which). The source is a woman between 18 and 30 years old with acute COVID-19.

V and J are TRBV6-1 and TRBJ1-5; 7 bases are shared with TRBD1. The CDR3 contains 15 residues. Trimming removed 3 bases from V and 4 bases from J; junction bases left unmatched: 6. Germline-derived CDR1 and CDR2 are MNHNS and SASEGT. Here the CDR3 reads CASSEEGGRNQPQHF. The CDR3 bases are TGTGCCAGCAGTGAGGAAGGGGGCAGAAATCAGCCCCAGCATTTT.

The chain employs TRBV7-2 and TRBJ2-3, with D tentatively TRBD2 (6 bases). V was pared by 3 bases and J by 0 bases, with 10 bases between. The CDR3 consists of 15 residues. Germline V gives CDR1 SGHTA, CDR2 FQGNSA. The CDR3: CASSFPSASTDTQYF. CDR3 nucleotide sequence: TGTGCCAGCAGCTTTCCTAGCGCTAGCACAGATACGCAGTATTTT.

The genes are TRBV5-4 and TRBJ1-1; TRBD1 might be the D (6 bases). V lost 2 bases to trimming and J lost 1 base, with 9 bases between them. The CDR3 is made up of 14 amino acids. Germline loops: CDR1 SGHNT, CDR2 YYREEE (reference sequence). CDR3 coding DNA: TGTGCCAGCAGCTTTGGGGGCAAGAACACTGAAGCTTTCTTT. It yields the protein CASSFGGKNTEAFF.

The CDR3 region has the DNA TGTGCAGGCCAGGGAAATCAGCCCCAGCATTTT. It specifies CAGQGNQPQHF. The rearrangement links TRBV30 to TRBJ1-5; D is perhaps TRBD1 (5 bases). CDR1 GTSNPN and CDR2 SVGIG come from the germline V gene (reference sequence). The CDR3 totals 11 residues.

The CDR3 is CASSLLAVGELFF. CDR3 bases: TGCGCCAGCTCACTTCTAGCGGTAGGGGAGCTGTTTTTT. The rearrangement links TRBV4-1 to TRBJ2-2; 7 nucleotides agree with TRBD2. This CDR3 is built from 13 residues. The ends lost 8 bases at V and 8 bases at J; junction bases unmatched: 8. Germline V gene data show CDR1 as MGHRA and CDR2 as YSYEKL.

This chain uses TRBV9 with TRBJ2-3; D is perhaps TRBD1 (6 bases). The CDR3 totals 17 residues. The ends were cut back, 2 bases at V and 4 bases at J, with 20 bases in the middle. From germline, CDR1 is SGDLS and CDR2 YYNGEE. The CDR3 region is CASSVGQLQGFADTQYF. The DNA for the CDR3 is TGTGCCAGCAGCGTGGGCCAACTCCAGGGGTTTGCAGATACGCAGTATTTT.

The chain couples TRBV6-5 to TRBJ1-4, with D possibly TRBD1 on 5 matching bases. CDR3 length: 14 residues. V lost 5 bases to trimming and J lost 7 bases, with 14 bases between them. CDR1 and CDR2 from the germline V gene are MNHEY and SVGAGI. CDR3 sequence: CASSMGGRGEKLFF. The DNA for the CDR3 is TGTGCCAGCAGTATGGGGGGAAGGGGTGAAAAACTGTTTTTT.

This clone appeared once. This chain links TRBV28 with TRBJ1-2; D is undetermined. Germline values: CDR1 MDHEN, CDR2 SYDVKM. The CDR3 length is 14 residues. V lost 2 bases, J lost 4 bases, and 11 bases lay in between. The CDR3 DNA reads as TGTGCCAGCAGTTTAGAGGGTCTCTTCTATGGCTACACCTTC. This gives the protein CASSLEGLFYGYTF.